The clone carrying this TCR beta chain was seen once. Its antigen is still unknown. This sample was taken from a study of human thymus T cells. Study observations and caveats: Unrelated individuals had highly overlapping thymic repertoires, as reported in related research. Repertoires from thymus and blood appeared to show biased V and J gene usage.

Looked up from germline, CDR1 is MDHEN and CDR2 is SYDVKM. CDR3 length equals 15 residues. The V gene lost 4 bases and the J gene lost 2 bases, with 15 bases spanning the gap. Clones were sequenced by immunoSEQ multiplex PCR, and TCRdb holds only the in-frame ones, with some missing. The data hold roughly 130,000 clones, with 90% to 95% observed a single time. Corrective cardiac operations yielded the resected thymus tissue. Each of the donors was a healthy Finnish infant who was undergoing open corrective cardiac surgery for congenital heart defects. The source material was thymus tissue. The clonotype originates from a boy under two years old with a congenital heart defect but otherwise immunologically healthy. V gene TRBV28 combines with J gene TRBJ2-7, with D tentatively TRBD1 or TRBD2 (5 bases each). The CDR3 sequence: CASSSVRDGPYEQYF. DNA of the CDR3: TGTGCCAGCAGTTCGGTCCGGGACGGCCCCTACGAGCAGTACTTC.